The rows below give T cell receptor beta chains drawn from one sample of a study of cytomegalovirus exposure and HLA in healthy donors. The repertoire was sequenced with immunoSEQ multiplex PCR; TCRdb's copy has only in-frame clones and lacks some. Of around 130,000 clones detected, 65% to 75% appear once; the ten largest clones hold 5.5% to 7.5%. Sequencing was performed on PBMCs. Every receptor here comes from a woman aged 45-60 years in good health and CMV-seropositive. The CDR3 runs from the conserved cysteine through the conserved F or W. A D gene is named only where the DNA matches it firmly. Clone size is not always given. Where it is, it says once, few, many or a class for expanded clones.

>-|TRBV5-7|16|TRBJ2-3|TRBD2
CASSPGGGPSGNTQYF
TGTGCCAGCAGCCCCGGGGGGGGCCCGTCGGGGAATACGCAGTATTTT
>-|TRBV11-3|12|TRBJ2-7|TRBD2
CASSSPGREQYF
TGTGCCAGCAGCTCCCCCGGGAGGGAGCAGTACTTC
>-|TRBV5-1|16|TRBJ2-1|TRBD2
CASSAGGASSYNEQFF
TGCGCCAGCAGCGCGGGGGGTGCGAGTTCCTACAATGAGCAGTTCTTC
>-|TRBV5-4|12|TRBJ1-5|-
CASSLQGQPQHF
TGTGCCAGCAGCCTCCAGGGGCAGCCCCAGCATTTT
>-|TRBV25-1|12|TRBJ2-7|-
CASRRVADEQYF
TGTGCCAGCAGGCGGGTCGCGGACGAGCAGTACTTC
>-|TRBV19|16|TRBJ1-5|-
CASSERWRGSNQPQHF
TGTGCCAGTAGTGAGCGGTGGCGGGGAAGCAATCAGCCCCAGCATTTT
>-|TRBV6-5|12|TRBJ1-5|-
CASRSGSQPQHF
TGTGCCAGCAGGTCAGGTTCCCAGCCCCAGCATTTT
>few|TRBV4-3|14|TRBJ1-1|-
CASSKTIGVTEAFF
TGCGCCAGCAGCAAGACTATCGGGGTCACTGAAGCTTTCTTT
>few|TRBV27|16|TRBJ2-2|-
CASSLRVGRNTGELFF
TGTGCCAGCAGTCTACGGGTAGGGAGGAACACCGGGGAGCTGTTTTTT
>-|TRBV5-1|14|TRBJ1-4|-
CASSLAQGRGKLFF
TGCGCCAGCAGCTTGGCTCAGGGGAGGGGAAAACTGTTTTTT
>-|TRBV4-1|14|TRBJ1-1|-
CASSQEMGHLGAFF
TGCGCCAGCAGCCAAGAGATGGGACATCTGGGGGCTTTCTTT
>once|TRBV30|10|TRBJ1-2|-
CAWSMRGYTF
TGTGCCTGGAGTATGCGGGGCTACACCTTC
>-|TRBV28|14|TRBJ1-1|-
CASSPPQGWTEAFF
TGTGCCAGCAGTCCTCCACAGGGATGGACTGAAGCTTTCTTT
>-|TRBV25-1|13|TRBJ2-5|TRBD2
CASSPGLAETQYF
TGTGCCAGCAGTCCGGGACTAGCAGAGACCCAGTACTTC
>-|TRBV4-1|15|TRBJ2-7|-
CASSQPLAKPYEQYF
TGCGCCAGCAGCCAACCTTTAGCCAAGCCCTACGAGCAGTACTTC
>-|TRBV19|13|TRBJ2-2|-
CASKEGPGGELFF
TGTGCCAGTAAGGAGGGCCCCGGCGGGGAGCTGTTTTTT
>-|TRBV4-2|15|TRBJ2-7|-
CASSNLGEGDYEQYF
TGTGCCAGCAGCAACCTAGGAGAGGGAGACTACGAGCAGTACTTC
>-|TRBV5-4|13|TRBJ2-3|-
CASSQDRPDTQYF
TGTGCCAGCAGCCAAGACAGGCCCGATACGCAGTATTTT
>-|TRBV10-3|14|TRBJ1-2|-
CAISETRLNYGYTF
TGTGCCATCAGTGAAACTAGACTTAACTATGGCTACACCTTC
>-|TRBV6-4|16|TRBJ2-3|-
CASSDRPITSTDTQYF
TGTGCCAGCAGTGATCGCCCCATCACAAGCACAGATACGCAGTATTTT
>-|TRBV10-1|14|TRBJ2-3|TRBD2
CASRAAGGTDTQYF
TGCGCCAGCCGTGCAGCGGGGGGCACAGATACGCAGTATTTT
>-|TRBV5-1|16|TRBJ2-5|TRBD2
CASSVYSGGGEETQYF
TGCGCCAGCAGCGTCTATAGCGGGGGCGGGGAAGAGACCCAGTACTTC
>-|TRBV29-1|13|TRBJ2-7|TRBD1
CSVEGQGGYEQYF
TGCAGCGTTGAGGGACAGGGGGGTTACGAGCAGTACTTC
>-|TRBV2|12|TRBJ1-6|-
CASAGLSSPLHF
TGTGCCAGCGCGGGTTTGTCTTCACCCCTCCACTTT